This T cell receptor (beta chain) came from a study of T cell responses to AZD1222 COVID-19 vaccine. This CDR3 is built from 14 residues. Repertoires were generated with immunoSEQ multiplex PCR, while TCRdb's copy carries only in-frame clones and drops some. The sample records about 130,000 clones, over 90% being singletons. The study, taken as a whole, reports: Only a handful of individuals given AZD1222 were seropositive at baseline. Spike-specific TCR breadth rose after two AZD1222 doses, and depth rose as well. Females outnumbered males among donors, who were mostly white British; clonal diversity was possibly underestimated. Regions 160-218 and 743-854 held dominance among vaccine-associated CD4 TCRs, which spanned spike.

This clone has a single count. Its antigen is currently unknown. The rearrangement uses TRBV21-1 and TRBJ2-5. TRBV21-1 is deemed a pseudogene. Sequenced here: peripheral blood, sampled on day 0 of AZD1222 vaccination. The source is an adult in good health. CDR3 coding DNA: TGTGCCAGCAGCATTGGACGGATCCAAGAGACCCAGTACTTC. It encodes CASSIGRIQETQYF.